This T cell receptor beta chain was identified during a study of T cells in Graves' hyperthyroidism and ophthalmopathy. Regarding the study as a whole: The model identified upcoming ophthalmopathy a median approximately six months ahead of onset.

Details on this clonotype: Its antigen is undetermined.

Hyperthyroidism in the patients, aged 18 to 65, was newly diagnosed and under 2 months in duration. The diagnostic basis comprised clinical symptoms, serum thyroxine and TRAb, thyroid ultrasound and orbital computed tomography. Amplified TCR beta CDR3 regions derived from RNA transcripts. The HTBI primer set served for first-round RT-PCR of the TCR CDR3. One entry per CDR3 protein, called by TCRdb with MiXCR from the multiplex PCR reads. Of 500,000 to 600,000 distinct CDR3 sequences in the sample, about half were seen once. The specimen sequenced was peripheral blood or thyroid tissue (not recorded which). The sequence derives from a woman aged 18-29 years with Graves' hyperthyroidism.

The chain's CDR3 is CASGDRGLAKNIQFF. The CDR3 coding sequence is TGTGCCAGCGGCGATAGGGGCCTAGCCAAAAACATTCAGTTCTTC. The gene calls are TRBV7-9 and TRBJ2-1, with D possibly being TRBD1 or TRBD2 (5 bases each). The germline V gene has CDR1 SEHNR and CDR2 FQNEAQ (reference sequence). This CDR3 has 15 residues. V lost 8 bases and J lost 13, with 27 bases in between. Full variable domain (outside the CDR3, taken from reference TRBV7-9 and TRBJ2-1): DTGVSQNPRHKITKRGQNVTFRCDPISEHNRLYWYRQTLGQGPEFLTYFQNEAQLEKSRLLSDRFSAERPKGSFSTLEIQRTEQGDSAMYLCASGDRGLAKNIQFFGPGTRLTVL.